The text below deals with one T cell receptor (beta chain). Antigen unknown. A multiplex PCR was run with 60 Vbeta primers and 13 Jbeta primers. Using immunoSEQ multiplex PCR, the repertoire was profiled, and TCRdb retains in-frame clones only, with some absent. The table shows tens of thousands of clones, with 78% occurring only once. The data derive from a study of cytomegalovirus exposure and HLA in healthy donors. Study-level points and caveats: A later analysis linked a missense DCLRE1C variant to TCR beta V- and J-gene trimming.

The V end was cut by 2 bases, the J end by 3 bases, with 8 bases between. This CDR3 contains 13 residues. From germline, CDR1 is MDHEN and CDR2 SYDVKM. The chain couples TRBV28 to TRBJ2-7; D is unclear. Specimen: PBMCs. The TCR was taken from a male donor in good health and CMV-seropositive. The CDR3 region has the DNA TGTGCCAGCAGTTTAGGCCAGATCTACGAGCAGTACTTC. This translates into CASSLGQIYEQYF.